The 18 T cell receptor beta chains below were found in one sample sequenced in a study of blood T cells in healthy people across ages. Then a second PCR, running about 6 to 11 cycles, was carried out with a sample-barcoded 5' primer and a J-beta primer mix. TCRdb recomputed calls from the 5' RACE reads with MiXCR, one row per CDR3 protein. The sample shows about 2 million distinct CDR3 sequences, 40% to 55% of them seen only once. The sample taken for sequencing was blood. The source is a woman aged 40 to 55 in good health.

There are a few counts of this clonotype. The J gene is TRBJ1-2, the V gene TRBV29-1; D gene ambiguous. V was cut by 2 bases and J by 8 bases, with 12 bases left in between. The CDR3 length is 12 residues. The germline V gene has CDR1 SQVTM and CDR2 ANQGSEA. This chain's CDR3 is CSVELVSGGYTF. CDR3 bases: TGCAGCGTTGAATTGGTTTCGGGGGGCTACACCTTC.

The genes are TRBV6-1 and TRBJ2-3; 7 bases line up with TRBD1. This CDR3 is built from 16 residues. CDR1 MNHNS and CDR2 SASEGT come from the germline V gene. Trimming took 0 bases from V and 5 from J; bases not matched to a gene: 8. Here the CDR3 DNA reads TGTGCCAGCAGTGAAGCTGTGACAGGGAAGGAAGATACGCAGTATTTT. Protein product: CASSEAVTGKEDTQYF.

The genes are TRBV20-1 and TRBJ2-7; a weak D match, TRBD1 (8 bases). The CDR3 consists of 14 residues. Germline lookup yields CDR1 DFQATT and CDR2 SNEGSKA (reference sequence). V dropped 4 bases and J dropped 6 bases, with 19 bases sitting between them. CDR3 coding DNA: TGCAGTGCTACGGTACAGGGGGGGCGGCGCGAGCAGTACTTC. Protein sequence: CSATVQGGRREQYF.

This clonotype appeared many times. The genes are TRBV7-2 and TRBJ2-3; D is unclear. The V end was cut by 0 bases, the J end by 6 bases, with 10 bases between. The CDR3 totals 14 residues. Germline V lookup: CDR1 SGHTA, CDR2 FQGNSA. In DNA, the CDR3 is TGTGCCAGCAGCTTAGCGCCACGCTCCGATACGCAGTATTTT. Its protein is CASSLAPRSDTQYF.

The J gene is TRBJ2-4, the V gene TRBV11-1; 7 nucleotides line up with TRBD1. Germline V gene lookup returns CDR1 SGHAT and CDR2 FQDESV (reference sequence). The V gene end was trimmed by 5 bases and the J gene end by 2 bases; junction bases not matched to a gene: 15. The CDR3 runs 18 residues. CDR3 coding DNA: TGTGCCAGCAGCCAGACAGGGCAATTTTTCCCCTCCAAAAACATTCAGTACTTC. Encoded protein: CASSQTGQFFPSKNIQYF. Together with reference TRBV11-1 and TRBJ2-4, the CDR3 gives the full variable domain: EAEVAQSPRYKITEKSQAVAFWCDPISGHATLYWYRQILGQGPELLVQFQDESVVDDSQLPKDRFSAERLKGVDSTLKIQPAELGDSAMYLCASSQTGQFFPSKNIQYFGAGTRLSVL.

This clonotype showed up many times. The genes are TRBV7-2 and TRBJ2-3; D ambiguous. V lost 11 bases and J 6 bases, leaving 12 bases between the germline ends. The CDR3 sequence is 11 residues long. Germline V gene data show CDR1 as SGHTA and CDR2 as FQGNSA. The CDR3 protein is CASSDRDTQYF. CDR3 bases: TGTGCCTCCTCCGACCGTGATACGCAGTATTTT. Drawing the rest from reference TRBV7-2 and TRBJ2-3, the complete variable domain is GAGVSQSPSNKVTEKGKDVELRCDPISGHTALYWYRQSLGQGLEFLIYFQGNSAPDKSGLPSDRFSAERTGGSVSTLTIQRTQQEDSAVYLCASSDRDTQYFGPGTRLTVL.

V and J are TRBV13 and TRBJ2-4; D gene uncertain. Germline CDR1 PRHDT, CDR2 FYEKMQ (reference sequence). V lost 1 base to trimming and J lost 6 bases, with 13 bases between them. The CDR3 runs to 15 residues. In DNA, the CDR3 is TGTGCCAGCAGCTTAGCTGGTTTGGTAGGAAACATTCAGTACTTC. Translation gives CASSLAGLVGNIQYF.

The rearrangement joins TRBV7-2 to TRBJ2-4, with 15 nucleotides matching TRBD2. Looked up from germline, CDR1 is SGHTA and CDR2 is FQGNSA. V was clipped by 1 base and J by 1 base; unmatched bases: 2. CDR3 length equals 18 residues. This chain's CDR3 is CASSLVGTSGGAKNIQYF. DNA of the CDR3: TGTGCCAGCAGCTTAGTTGGGACTAGCGGGGGGGCCAAAAACATTCAGTACTTC.

The DNA of the CDR3 is TGTGCCAGCGGTATGCGGGGGAGAGAGACCCAGTACTTC. It specifies CASGMRGRETQYF. The J gene is TRBJ2-5, the V gene TRBV3-1, with 7 bases identical to TRBD2. V was pared by 8 bases and J by 4 bases, with 7 bases of the junction left unmatched. Germline V gives CDR1 LGHDT, CDR2 YNNKEL (reference sequence). The CDR3 covers 13 residues.

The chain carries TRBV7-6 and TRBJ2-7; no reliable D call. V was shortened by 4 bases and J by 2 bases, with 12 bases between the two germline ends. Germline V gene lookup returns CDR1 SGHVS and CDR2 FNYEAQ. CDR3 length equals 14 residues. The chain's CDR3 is CASSSPSDPYEQYF. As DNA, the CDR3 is TGTGCCAGCAGCTCCCCTAGTGACCCCTACGAGCAGTACTTC.

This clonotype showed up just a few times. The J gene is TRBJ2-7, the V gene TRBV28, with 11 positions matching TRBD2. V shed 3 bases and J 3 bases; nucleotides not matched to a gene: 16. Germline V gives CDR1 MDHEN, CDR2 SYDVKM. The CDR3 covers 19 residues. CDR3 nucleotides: TGTGCCAGCAGTTTCAGGGCTAGCGGGGGGACCCGTTCCCTCTACGAGCAGTACTTC. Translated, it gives CASSFRASGGTRSLYEQYF. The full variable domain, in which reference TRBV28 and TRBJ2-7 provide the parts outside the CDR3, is DVKVTQSSRYLVKRTGEKVFLECVQDMDHENMFWYRQDPGLGLRLIYFSYDVKMKEKGDIPEGYSVSREKKERFSLILESASTNQTSMYLCASSFRASGGTRSLYEQYFGPGTRLTVT.

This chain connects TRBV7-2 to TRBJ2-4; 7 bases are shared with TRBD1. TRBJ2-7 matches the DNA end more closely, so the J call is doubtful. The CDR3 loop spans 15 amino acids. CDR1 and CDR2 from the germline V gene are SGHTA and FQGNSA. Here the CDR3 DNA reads TGTGCCAGCAGCTTAGGATTCACAGGGGCTTACGAGCAGTACTTC. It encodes CASSLGFTGAYEQYF.

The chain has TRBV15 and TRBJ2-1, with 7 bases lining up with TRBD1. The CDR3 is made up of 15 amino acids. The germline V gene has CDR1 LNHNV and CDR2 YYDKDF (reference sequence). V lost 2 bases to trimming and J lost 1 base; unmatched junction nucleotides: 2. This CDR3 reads CATSRRGQSYNEQFF. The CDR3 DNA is TGTGCCACCAGCAGAAGGGGACAGTCCTACAATGAGCAGTTCTTC.

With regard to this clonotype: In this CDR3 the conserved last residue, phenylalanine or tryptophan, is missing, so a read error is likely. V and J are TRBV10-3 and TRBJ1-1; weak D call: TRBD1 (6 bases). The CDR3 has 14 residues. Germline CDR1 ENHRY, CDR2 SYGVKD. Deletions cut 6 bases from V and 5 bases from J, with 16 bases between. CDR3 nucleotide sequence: TGTGCCATCAGACTCGGGGGGGCGGAAACTGAAGCTTTCTAT. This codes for CAIRLGGAETEAFY.

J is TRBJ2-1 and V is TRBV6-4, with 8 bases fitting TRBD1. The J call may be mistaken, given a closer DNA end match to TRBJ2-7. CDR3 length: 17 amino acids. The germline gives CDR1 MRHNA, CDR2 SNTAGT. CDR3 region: CASSKRLGQVVDNEQYF. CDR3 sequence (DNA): TGTGCCAGCAGTAAGCGCCTGGGACAGGTAGTCGACAATGAGCAGTACTTC.

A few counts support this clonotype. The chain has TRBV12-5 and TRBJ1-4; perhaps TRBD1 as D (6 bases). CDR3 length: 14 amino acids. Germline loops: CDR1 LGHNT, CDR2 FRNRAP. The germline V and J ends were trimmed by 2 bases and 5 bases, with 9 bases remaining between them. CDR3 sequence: CASGLTGRNEKLFF. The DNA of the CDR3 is TGTGCTAGTGGTTTGACAGGGAGGAATGAAAAACTGTTTTTT. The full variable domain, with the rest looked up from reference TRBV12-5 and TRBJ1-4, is DARVTQTPRHKVTEMGQEVTMRCQPILGHNTVFWYRQTMMQGLELLAYFRNRAPLDDSGMPKDRFSAEMPDATLATLKIQPSEPRDSAVYFCASGLTGRNEKLFFGSGTQLSVL.

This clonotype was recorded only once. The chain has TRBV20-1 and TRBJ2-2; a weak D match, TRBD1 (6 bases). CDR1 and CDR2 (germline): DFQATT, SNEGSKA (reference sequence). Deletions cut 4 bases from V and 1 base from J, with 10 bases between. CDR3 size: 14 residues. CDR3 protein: CSANQGMNTGELFF. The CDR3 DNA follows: TGCAGTGCTAACCAGGGGATGAACACCGGGGAGCTGTTTTTT.

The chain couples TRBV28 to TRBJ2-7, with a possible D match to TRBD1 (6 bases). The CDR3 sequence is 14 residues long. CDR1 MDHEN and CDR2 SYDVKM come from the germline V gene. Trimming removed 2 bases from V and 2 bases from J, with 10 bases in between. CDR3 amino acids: CASSLHRDAYEQYF. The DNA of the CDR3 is TGTGCCAGCAGTTTACACAGGGACGCCTACGAGCAGTACTTC.